Listed here are 29 T cell receptor beta chains from one sample, sequenced in a study of human T cells and chemical hapten exposure. From the RACE reads, TCRdb called clonotypes with MiXCR, one entry per CDR3 protein. The profile shows about 130,000 distinct CDR3 sequences, approximately 8.3% of them singletons. The time point: healthy volunteer bleed at 2 weeks. RNA extraction used unfractionated whole blood as the source of total RNA. The specimen sequenced was whole blood. Every receptor here comes from a male donor in good health. Some clones in this sample may be carry-over from other donors' samples.

The CDR3 sequence: CASSWDANTEAFF. In DNA, the CDR3 is TGTGCCAGCAGTTGGGACGCGAACACTGAAGCTTTCTTT. The chain employs TRBV27 and TRBJ1-1; D perhaps matches TRBD1 (5 bases). Per the germline V gene, CDR1 is MNHEY and CDR2 is SMNVEV (reference sequence). The CDR3 runs to 13 residues. Trimming took 4 bases from V and 1 from J, leaving 7 bases between them.

This clonotype turned up a few times. The rearrangement uses TRBV6-4 and TRBJ2-5; 13 nucleotides line up with TRBD2. Trimming took 4 bases from V and 0 from J; bases not matched to a gene: 5. CDR3 length: 17 amino acids. Germline V CDR1 and CDR2: MRHNA, SNTAGT. CDR3 sequence: CASSAFGTSGDQETQYF. The DNA for the CDR3 is TGTGCCAGCAGTGCCTTCGGGACTAGCGGGGACCAAGAGACCCAGTACTTC.

This clonotype showed up many times. This chain connects TRBV12-3 or TRBV12-4 to TRBJ2-7; TRBD1 matches 8 bases. This CDR3 comprises 14 residues. The trim removed 6 bases at V and 4 bases at J, leaving 8 bases unmatched. The CDR3 here is CASRPSGGGYEQYF. DNA of the CDR3: TGTGCCAGCAGGCCGTCAGGGGGCGGATACGAGCAGTACTTC.

This clonotype was counted only a few times. The CDR3, as DNA: TGTGCCATCAGTGAGGCGGGGGGCGGACGGGAGACCCAGTACTTC. It specifies CAISEAGGGRETQYF. The rearrangement joins TRBV10-3 to TRBJ2-5; 8 nucleotides agree with TRBD2. This CDR3 is built from 15 residues. V was clipped by 2 bases and J by 5 bases; unmatched bases: 7. CDR1 is ENHRY and CDR2 is SYGVKD in the germline V gene.

This chain uses TRBV15 with TRBJ1-6, with D possibly being TRBD1 (6 bases). From germline, CDR1 is LNHNV and CDR2 YYDKDF (reference sequence). The CDR3 has 15 amino acids. V gave up 0 bases and J gave up 9 bases, with 12 bases separating them. Here the CDR3 reads CATSRDRGGGSPLHF. The CDR3 nucleotides read TGTGCCACCAGCAGAGATCGGGGAGGGGGTTCACCCCTCCACTTT. The complete variable domain, with remaining parts taken from reference TRBV15 and TRBJ1-6, reads DAMVIQNPRYQVTQFGKPVTLSCSQTLNHNVMYWYQQKSSQAPKLLFHYYDKDFNNEADTPDNFQSRRPNTSFCFLDIRSPGLGDTAMYLCATSRDRGGGSPLHFGNGTRLTVT.

This clonotype was seen a handful of times. The V gene is TRBV30, the J gene TRBJ2-3, with D possibly matching TRBD1 (5 bases). Per germline, CDR1 GTSNPN and CDR2 SVGIG (reference sequence). V was pared by 4 bases and J by 1 base, with 12 bases between. This CDR3 region has 14 residues. For the CDR3, the DNA is TGTGCCTGGACCGGGCTAGGGGGCACAGATACGCAGTATTTT. Translation gives CAWTGLGGTDTQYF.

This clonotype was counted a few times. V gene TRBV2 combines with J gene TRBJ2-7; D perhaps matches TRBD1 (6 bases). In germline, CDR1 is SNHLY, CDR2 FYNNEI. V lost 6 bases and J 3 bases, leaving 15 bases between the germline ends. CDR3 length equals 14 residues. DNA for the CDR3: TGTGCCAGCAGCGTAACAGGGAATCTCTACGAGCAGTACTTC. Protein: CASSVTGNLYEQYF.

This sequence joins TRBV19 and TRBJ2-1; 8 positions agree with TRBD2. With 7 bases clipped from V and 0 bases from J, the junction kept 5 bases outside the gene matches. The CDR3 loop spans 15 amino acids. Germline V lookup: CDR1 LNHDA, CDR2 SQIVND (reference sequence). The CDR3 sequence is CASKRSGSSYNEQFF. The DNA of the CDR3 is TGTGCCAGTAAAAGGAGCGGGAGCTCCTACAATGAGCAGTTCTTC.

This chain uses TRBV6-5 with TRBJ1-1; tentatively, D is TRBD1 (6 bases). CDR1 is MNHEY, CDR2 SVGAGI, per germline. V was trimmed by 0 bases and J by 2 bases, leaving 10 bases between them. The CDR3 length is 15 residues. The CDR3 nucleotides read TGTGCCAGCAGTTACTCTAGGACAGCTAACACTGAAGCTTTCTTT. Encoded protein: CASSYSRTANTEAFF.

This clonotype has more than one count but fewer than ten. The chain links TRBV2 to TRBJ2-1; 13 bases agree with TRBD2. V shed 7 bases and J 7 bases; nucleotides not matched to a gene: 7. CDR3 length: 15 residues. Germline lookup yields CDR1 SNHLY and CDR2 FYNNEI. The DNA for the CDR3 is TGTGCCAGCACTAGAGGACTAGCGGGAGTTAATGAGCAGTTCTTC. Its protein is CASTRGLAGVNEQFF. The full variable domain, rest sourced from reference TRBV2 and TRBJ2-1, is EPEVTQTPSHQVTQMGQEVILRCVPISNHLYFYWYRQILGQKVEFLVSFYNNEISEKSEIFDDQFSVERPDGSNFTLKIRSTKLEDSAMYFCASTRGLAGVNEQFFGPGTRLTVL.

Regarding this clonotype: One end of the junction fails to match germline, which may point to a read error. The J gene is TRBJ2-1, the V gene TRBV18, with 9 positions matching TRBD1. Germline V gives CDR1 KGHSH, CDR2 LQKENI. This CDR3 is built from 19 residues. CDR3 sequence reads: CTSSLNSRTGEKLYNEQFF. In DNA form, the CDR3 reads TGTACCAGCTCACTCAACTCGAGGACAGGGGAGAAACTCTACAATGAGCAGTTCTTC.

The rearrangement joins TRBV10-3 to TRBJ2-3, with 16 bases lining up with TRBD2. V trimming: 2 bases; J trimming: 3 bases; junction bases outside the gene matches: 5. The CDR3 has 18 amino acids. Germline-derived CDR1 and CDR2 are ENHRY and SYGVKD. CDR3 sequence reads: CAISESRGLAGGTDTQYF. The CDR3 nucleotides are TGTGCCATCAGTGAGAGCAGGGGACTAGCGGGGGGGACAGATACGCAGTATTTT.

This clonotype was observed a handful of times. The chain joins TRBV2 to TRBJ2-1, with D possibly being TRBD1 (7 bases). From germline, CDR1 is SNHLY and CDR2 FYNNEI. V lost 6 bases, J lost 8 bases, and 14 bases lay in between. This CDR3 region has 13 residues. CDR3 DNA sequence: TGTGCCAGCAGGTGGACAGGAGGGGATGAGCAGTTCTTC. Translating it yields CASRWTGGDEQFF.

The genes are TRBV2 and TRBJ1-1; unclear D gene. This CDR3 contains 14 residues. The V end lost 9 bases, the J end lost 1 base, and 15 bases lay between the germline ends. Germline loops: CDR1 SNHLY, CDR2 FYNNEI. CDR3 residues: CASCFDLPNTEAFF. The CDR3 DNA sequence: TGTGCCAGTTGCTTTGATCTCCCGAACACTGAAGCTTTCTTT.

The sample holds many counts of this clonotype. The rearrangement joins TRBV6-2 or TRBV6-3 to TRBJ2-5, with a tentative D call TRBD2 (6 bases). Per the germline V gene, CDR1 is MNHEY and CDR2 is SVGEGT. The CDR3 sequence is 13 residues long. With 8 bases removed from V and 4 bases from J, the gap between germline ends came to 14 bases. This CDR3 reads CASAPAEGETQYF. The CDR3 region has the DNA TGTGCCAGCGCCCCAGCGGAGGGAGAGACCCAGTACTTC.

This chain joins TRBV12-3 or TRBV12-4 and TRBJ2-2; TRBD2 matches 7 bases. The CDR3 length is 16 residues. V shed 2 bases, J shed 3 bases, and the junction held 6 bases outside the gene matches. The CDR3 spells CASSLIKGRDTGELFF. The CDR3 nucleotides are TGTGCCAGCAGTTTAATAAAGGGGAGGGACACCGGGGAGCTGTTTTTT.

This chain uses TRBV18 with TRBJ1-6; D gene unclear. Trimming removed 2 bases from V and 6 bases from J, with 11 bases in between. CDR1 is KGHSH and CDR2 is LQKENI in the germline V gene. The CDR3 is 15 residues long. The CDR3 loop is CASSPREDLNSPLHF. The CDR3 DNA follows: TGTGCCAGCTCACCAAGGGAGGATCTTAATTCACCCCTCCACTTT.

This clonotype has a handful of counts. The CDR3 DNA follows: TGTGCCAGCAGTTCATGGCTCCTAGCGGGAGGGCCCCCCCCGAGCTCCTACAATGAGCAGTTCTTC. Translation: CASSSWLLAGGPPPSSYNEQFF. The chain has TRBV11-2 and TRBJ2-1; 12 bases align to TRBD2. Germline V gene lookup returns CDR1 SGHAT and CDR2 FQNNGV. The J segment lost 0 bases and the V segment lost 6 bases, leaving 21 bases of the junction unmatched. The CDR3 has 22 residues.

This clonotype was counted only a few times. V gene TRBV5-1 combines with J gene TRBJ1-6; D remains unclear. Germline loops: CDR1 SGHRS, CDR2 YFSETQ. With 1 base removed from V and 6 bases from J, the gap between germline ends came to 20 bases. The CDR3 runs 18 residues. The CDR3 sequence: CASSLSGVTGSRNSPLHF. DNA of the CDR3: TGCGCCAGCAGCTTGTCTGGTGTAACGGGGTCCCGTAATTCACCCCTCCACTTT.

The sample holds a few counts of this clonotype. The chain couples TRBV3-1 to TRBJ2-2; 10 nucleotides align to TRBD1. Germline values: CDR1 LGHDT, CDR2 YNNKEL (reference sequence). The CDR3 loop spans 17 amino acids. The trim removed 2 bases at V and 4 bases at J, leaving 7 bases unmatched. CDR3 nucleotide sequence: TGTGCCAGCAGCCAAAACGACAGGGGGCAGGGCACCGGGGAGCTGTTTTTT. This encodes CASSQNDRGQGTGELFF.

The genes are TRBV5-5 and TRBJ2-2, with 12 bases fitting TRBD2. CDR1 and CDR2 (germline): SGHKS, YYEKEE (reference sequence). This CDR3 region has 16 residues. Unmatched junction bases numbered 4, after V lost 3 bases and J lost 4 bases. The CDR3 region is CASSSSGGAGTGELFF. The CDR3 nucleotides read TGTGCCAGCAGCTCTAGCGGGGGGGCCGGCACCGGGGAGCTGTTTTTT.

This clonotype was seen a handful of times. The chain recombines TRBV5-1 with TRBJ2-7, with 9 bases lining up with TRBD1. The CDR3 extends over 14 amino acids. The V and J ends lost 4 bases and 4 bases, in that order; junction bases with no gene match: 6. Germline V CDR1 and CDR2: SGHRS, YFSETQ. CDR3 loop: CASSRQGGLYEQYF. The DNA for the CDR3 is TGCGCCAGCAGCCGACAGGGGGGCCTTTACGAGCAGTACTTC.

On this clonotype itself: This may stem from a read error, because a much larger clone lies one nucleotide away. This chain links TRBV6-1 with TRBJ2-7, with a possible D match to TRBD2 (5 bases). The CDR3 totals 13 residues. The germline V gene has CDR1 MNHNS and CDR2 SASEGT. CDR3 nucleotide sequence: TGTGTCATCCCGAGCGGAGGACCGTACGAGCAGTACTTC. Encoded protein: CVIPSGGPYEQYF.

This clonotype was observed a few times. The V call is TRBV7-9, the J call TRBJ2-2, with TRBD2 matching over 8 bases. Trimming removed 8 bases from V and 3 bases from J; junction bases left unmatched: 8. CDR3 length equals 15 residues. CDR1 is SEHNR and CDR2 is FQNEAQ in the germline V gene (reference sequence). The CDR3 region is CASSQAGAHTGELFF. CDR3 DNA: TGTGCCAGCTCCCAAGCGGGGGCCCACACCGGGGAGCTGTTTTTT.

There are many counts of this clonotype. The V call is TRBV5-1, the J call TRBJ2-5; D not resolved. Germline assignment: CDR1 SGHRS and CDR2 YFSETQ. This CDR3 comprises 14 residues. V lost 4 bases and J lost 3, with 13 bases in between. The CDR3 loop reads CASSPRTDKETQYF. The CDR3 DNA reads as TGCGCCAGCAGCCCCCGGACGGATAAAGAGACCCAGTACTTC.

This clonotype was observed a few times. V usage is TRBV13 and J usage is TRBJ2-1; TRBD2 aligns across 8 bases. This CDR3 region has 16 residues. Germline trimming cut 5 bases from V and 5 bases from J; bases unmatched to any gene: 11. Germline assignment: CDR1 PRHDT and CDR2 FYEKMQ (reference sequence). This CDR3 reads CASSQLSGTRNNEQFF. In DNA form, the CDR3 reads TGTGCCAGCAGCCAACTTAGCGGGACTAGAAACAATGAGCAGTTCTTC. Together with reference TRBV13 and TRBJ2-1, the CDR3 gives the full variable domain: AAGVIQSPRHLIKEKRETATLKCYPIPRHDTVYWYQQGPGQDPQFLISFYEKMQSDKGSIPDRFSAQQFSDYHSELNMSSLELGDSALYFCASSQLSGTRNNEQFFGPGTRLTVL.

This chain uses TRBV5-6 with TRBJ1-6; maybe TRBD1 (6 bases). Trimming stripped 4 bases from V and 3 bases from J, with 17 bases between. The germline V gene has CDR1 SGHDT and CDR2 YYEEEE. This CDR3 has 17 residues. DNA for the CDR3: TGTGCCAGCAGCCGTGTGGGGCCAGGGGACTATAATTCACCCCTCCACTTT. It yields the protein CASSRVGPGDYNSPLHF.

The gene calls are TRBV5-4 and TRBJ2-2; no clear D. The CDR3 loop spans 15 amino acids. The germline gives CDR1 SGHNT, CDR2 YYREEE (reference sequence). V was trimmed by 0 bases and J by 3 bases, leaving 9 bases between them. The CDR3 bases are TGTGCCAGCAGCTTGGCTGGGTTGTACACCGGGGAGCTGTTTTTT. Translated: CASSLAGLYTGELFF.

This clonotype appeared many times. The V and J genes are TRBV12-3 or TRBV12-4 and TRBJ2-1, with D tentatively TRBD1 (6 bases). V was shortened by 8 bases and J by 7 bases, with 12 bases between the two germline ends. This CDR3 has 12 amino acids. The CDR3 coding sequence is TGTGCCAGCGCTCTGGGGGCAAATGAGCAGTTCTTC. Amino acid sequence: CASALGANEQFF.